The 28 T cell receptor beta chains presented below share a single source sample, sequenced in a study of response to subunit inactivated influenza vaccine. One entry per CDR3 protein results from TCRdb running MiXCR on the RT-PCR reads. The sample yields about 540,000 distinct CDR3 sequences, 20% to 25% seen once. These data were also reused for a study on T cells expressing NK-cell markers. In that study: TCR beta libraries carry UMIs added by 5'RACE template switching.

This material consisted of CD4+ T cells sorted from PBMCs, taken less than 13 days after vaccination. The receptors were gathered from a middle-aged man who received an inactivated influenza vaccine.

This clonotype was observed a few times. V gene TRBV5-1 combines with J gene TRBJ2-7; D not certain. V was pared by 5 bases and J by 2 bases, with 11 bases between. Per the germline V gene, CDR1 is SGHRS and CDR2 is YFSETQ. The CDR3 consists of 13 residues. CDR3 sequence: CASSDSRTYEQYF. CDR3 nucleotides: TGCGCCAGCAGTGACTCCCGTACCTACGAGCAGTACTTC.

As for this clonotype: A junction end diverges from the germline sequence, so it may reflect a read error. V gene TRBV7-2 combines with J gene TRBJ2-1; no definite D call. Looked up from germline, CDR1 is SGHTA and CDR2 is FQGNSA. The CDR3 consists of 15 residues. The CDR3 spells CASSLGALHTNEKFF. The CDR3 bases are TGTGCCAGCAGCTTAGGGGCGCTTCACACCAATGAGAAGTTCTTC.

The rearrangement links TRBV6-5 to TRBJ2-5; D perhaps matches TRBD1 (6 bases). From germline, CDR1 is MNHEY and CDR2 SVGAGI. The V and J ends lost 2 bases and 1 base respectively, with 8 bases between them. CDR3 length equals 14 residues. CDR3 sequence: CASSYGDIQETQYF. CDR3 sequence (DNA): TGTGCCAGCAGTTACGGGGACATCCAAGAGACCCAGTACTTC.

The rearrangement links TRBV20-1 to TRBJ2-1, with D unresolved. The V gene's germline CDR1 is DFQATT and CDR2 SNEGSKA (reference sequence). There are 14 residues in the CDR3. The V end was cut by 2 bases, the J end by 5 bases, with 13 bases between. In nucleotides, the CDR3 is TGCAGTGCTAGATCCAGAATCTTCCACAATGAGCAGTTCTTC. Protein: CSARSRIFHNEQFF.

This clonotype was observed at least ten times. The chain carries TRBV6-5 and TRBJ2-5; D is perhaps TRBD2 (5 bases). Germline-derived CDR1 and CDR2 are MNHEY and SVGAGI. The V end was cut by 4 bases, the J end by 1 base, with 7 bases between. The CDR3 consists of 13 residues. CDR3 nucleotide sequence: TGTGCCAGCAGTTGGACTGTCCAAGAGACCCAGTACTTC. As protein: CASSWTVQETQYF.

The rearrangement joins TRBV5-5 to TRBJ1-6; 8 bases fit TRBD1. The V gene's germline CDR1 is SGHKS and CDR2 YYEKEE (reference sequence). The V segment lost 5 bases and the J segment 8 bases; nucleotides outside the gene matches: 15. CDR3 length equals 17 residues. The CDR3 sequence is CASSFDGTGSLYSPLHF. The CDR3 DNA reads as TGTGCCAGCAGTTTCGATGGGACAGGAAGTTTGTATTCACCCCTCCACTTT.

This clonotype came up once. One junction end does not reproduce the germline sequence, and a read error may be involved. The genes are TRBV6-2 or TRBV6-3 and TRBJ2-7, with D maybe TRBD2 (7 bases). The germline V gene has CDR1 MNHEY and CDR2 SVGEGT. The CDR3 contains 12 residues. The CDR3 spells CAARGGAEVSDF. The CDR3 DNA follows: TGTGCCGCACGAGGGGGGGCGGAAGTCTCGGACTTC.

This rearrangement joins TRBV7-9 to TRBJ2-7, with TRBD2 as a possible D gene (7 bases). The CDR3 loop spans 15 amino acids. V lost 0 bases and J lost 5, with 14 bases in between. Germline V gene data show CDR1 as SEHNR and CDR2 as FQNEAQ (reference sequence). Written as DNA, the CDR3 is TGTGCCAGCAGCTTAGCGCCCGGGGGGCGCGACGAGCAGTACTTC. The encoded protein is CASSLAPGGRDEQYF.

The rearrangement links TRBV10-3 to TRBJ2-1; TRBD2 matches at 8 bases. CDR1 is ENHRY, CDR2 SYGVKD, per germline. The V and J ends lost 6 bases and 6 bases, in that order; junction bases with no gene match: 1. The CDR3 runs to 12 residues. The CDR3 DNA reads TGTGCCATCAGGGGGACTAGCAATGAGCAGTTCTTC. Translated, it gives CAIRGTSNEQFF.

This clonotype appeared a few times. The rearrangement uses TRBV5-5 and TRBJ2-4; 7 bases match TRBD1. The CDR3 has 16 residues. Germline V gene lookup returns CDR1 SGHKS and CDR2 YYEKEE (reference sequence). The V and J ends lost 4 bases and 1 base, in that order; junction bases with no gene match: 8. As DNA, the CDR3 is TGTGCCAGCAGCCTCCCCACAGGGGTGGCCAAAAACATTCAGTACTTC. Its protein product is CASSLPTGVAKNIQYF.

This clonotype occurred a few times. The CDR3 region has the DNA TGCGCCAGCAGCACCAGGGGGATGCACAATGAGCAGTTCTTC. Residues: CASSTRGMHNEQFF. The rearrangement uses TRBV4-3 and TRBJ2-1, with 7 bases fitting TRBD1. J was trimmed by 5 bases and V by 5 bases; bases with no gene match: 6. The CDR3 covers 14 residues. Germline CDR1 LGHNA, CDR2 YSLEER.

This clonotype was seen only a few times. The chain recombines TRBV27 with TRBJ2-6, with TRBD1 matching 9 bases. The CDR3 extends over 16 amino acids. The germline CDR1 and CDR2 sequences are MNHEY and SMNVEV (reference sequence). The J segment lost 2 bases and the V segment lost 6 bases, leaving 5 bases of the junction unmatched. CDR3 coding DNA: TGTGCCAGCAGAAGTGGGACAGGGACTGGGGCCAACGTCCTGACTTTC. Translation gives CASRSGTGTGANVLTF.

This clonotype has at least ten counts. The chain carries TRBV29-1 and TRBJ2-7, with 11 bases that match TRBD2. This CDR3 is built from 17 residues. Germline V gene lookup returns CDR1 SQVTM and CDR2 ANQGSEA. V was pared by 5 bases and J by 3 bases, with 15 bases of the junction left unmatched. The CDR3 is CSVTGQGAGTSGYEQYF. In DNA, the CDR3 is TGCAGCGTTACCGGACAGGGTGCGGGGACTAGCGGCTACGAGCAGTACTTC.

The table lists this clonotype with many counts. The rearrangement uses TRBV20-1 and TRBJ2-1; no clear D. V gave up 3 bases and J gave up 0 bases, with 6 bases separating them. This CDR3 comprises 13 residues. Germline values: CDR1 DFQATT, CDR2 SNEGSKA (reference sequence). Here the CDR3 reads CSASESSYNEQFF. CDR3 sequence (DNA): TGCAGTGCTAGCGAGAGCTCCTACAATGAGCAGTTCTTC.

The V call is TRBV7-2, the J call TRBJ2-5; D unresolved. CDR3 length equals 14 residues. Germline V gene sequence: CDR1 SGHTA, CDR2 FQGNSA. Trimming stripped 1 base from V and 3 bases from J, with 9 bases between. CDR3 protein: CASSLGVAKETQYF. Here the CDR3 DNA reads TGTGCCAGCAGCTTAGGTGTAGCAAAAGAGACCCAGTACTTC.

The V gene is TRBV7-2, the J gene TRBJ2-5; D unclear. The length of the CDR3 is 12 residues. Germline V gene data show CDR1 as SGHTA and CDR2 as FQGNSA. V lost 5 bases and J 5 bases, leaving 9 bases between the germline ends. Written as DNA, the CDR3 is TGTGCCAGCAGCCCGGCCGCGGAGACCCAGTACTTC. This encodes CASSPAAETQYF.

This clonotype turned up a few times. This chain connects TRBV4-3 to TRBJ2-7, with D maybe TRBD2 (6 bases). Between the trimmed V and J ends, which lost 4 bases and 2 bases, there was a span of 21 bases. CDR1 LGHNA and CDR2 YSLEER come from the germline V gene. This CDR3 region has 17 residues. Here the CDR3 reads CASSPAWRASETYEQYF. The CDR3 DNA follows: TGCGCCAGCAGCCCGGCCTGGCGGGCTAGCGAGACCTACGAGCAGTACTTC.

This clonotype was observed a single time. This chain connects TRBV7-2 to TRBJ2-7, with a weak D call TRBD2 (7 bases). CDR1 SGHTA and CDR2 FQGNSA come from the germline V gene. CDR3 length equals 15 residues. The V end lost 2 bases, the J end lost 3 bases, and 14 bases lay between the germline ends. The CDR3 protein is CASSLRGALVYEQYF. As DNA, the CDR3 is TGTGCCAGCAGCTTACGGGGGGCTCTCGTCTACGAGCAGTACTTC.

The chain carries TRBV10-1 and TRBJ1-4; D is undetermined. Germline V gives CDR1 WNHNN, CDR2 SYGVQD (reference sequence). V was trimmed by 4 bases and J by 15 bases, leaving 15 bases between them. The CDR3 has 12 residues. For the CDR3, the DNA is TGCGCCAGCAGTGGCCCGGCAGGCCTGATGTTTTTT. This sequence encodes CASSGPAGLMFF.

This chain's CDR3 is CASSPPGGAYEQYF. In nucleotides, the CDR3 is TGTGCCAGCTCACCACCCGGGGGGGCGTACGAGCAGTACTTC. The rearrangement joins TRBV18 to TRBJ2-7, with 8 bases lining up with TRBD2. Trimming cost V 0 bases and J 4 bases; bases outside gene matches: 2. The germline V gene has CDR1 KGHSH and CDR2 LQKENI. There are 14 residues in the CDR3.

This clonotype has just one count. This chain joins TRBV11-2 and TRBJ2-7; TRBD2 agrees at 12 bases. The CDR3 totals 18 residues. After removal of 1 base from V and 2 bases from J, the junction contained 9 bases not matched to a gene. CDR1 SGHAT and CDR2 FQNNGV come from the germline V gene. The CDR3 DNA reads as TGTGCCAGCAGCTTAGGGTTTCCTAGCGGGAGGGCCCCCTACGAGCAGTACTTC. It specifies CASSLGFPSGRAPYEQYF.

The genes are TRBV20-1 and TRBJ2-7; 8 nucleotides align to TRBD2. From germline, CDR1 is DFQATT and CDR2 SNEGSKA (reference sequence). This CDR3 spans 12 amino acids. V was clipped by 7 bases and J by 7 bases; unmatched bases: 9. The CDR3 spells CSGWIAGREQYF. In DNA form, the CDR3 reads TGCAGTGGGTGGATAGCGGGACGGGAGCAGTACTTC.

This clonotype showed up just a few times. This chain uses TRBV6-2 or TRBV6-3 with TRBJ1-5; perhaps TRBD1 as D (5 bases). CDR1 MNHEY and CDR2 SVGEGT come from the germline V gene. The CDR3 is 17 residues long. V lost 2 bases and J lost 0, with 14 bases in between. The CDR3 protein is CASSYGIGAYSNQPQHF. In DNA, the CDR3 is TGTGCCAGCAGTTACGGGATCGGGGCTTATAGCAATCAGCCCCAGCATTTT.

CDR3 DNA sequence: TGTGCCAGCAGCCCAGGTTTGATGCGGAACGAGCAGTACTTC. This encodes CASSPGLMRNEQYF. The rearrangement links TRBV7-2 to TRBJ2-7, with D unclear. The CDR3 runs to 14 residues. The germline V and J ends were trimmed by 5 bases and 5 bases, with 16 bases remaining between them. Germline assignment: CDR1 SGHTA and CDR2 FQGNSA.

This sequence joins TRBV6-7 and TRBJ2-6; D ambiguous. TRBV6-7 is classed as an ORF, of uncertain function. Trimming took 0 bases from V and 0 from J, leaving 12 bases between them. This CDR3 has 18 residues. CDR3 protein: CASSYSIRPISGANVLTF. The CDR3 nucleotides read TGTGCCAGCAGTTACTCGATTCGTCCGATCTCTGGGGCCAACGTCCTGACTTTC.

This clonotype has only a few counts. This sequence joins TRBV12-3 or TRBV12-4 and TRBJ1-2; a possible D gene is TRBD1 (5 bases). The CDR3 runs 16 residues. V dropped 3 bases and J dropped 2 bases, with 16 bases sitting between them. The CDR3 loop reads CASSFPAPGVNYGYTF. The CDR3, as DNA: TGTGCCAGCAGTTTCCCGGCCCCGGGGGTGAACTATGGCTACACCTTC.

This clonotype was detected only a few times. The J gene is TRBJ1-2, the V gene TRBV10-3; D is ambiguous. CDR1 is ENHRY and CDR2 is SYGVKD in the germline V gene. There are 15 residues in the CDR3. The ends were cut back, 6 bases at V and 3 bases at J, with 17 bases in the middle. For the CDR3, the DNA is TGTGCCATCAGCGACTCCACTGACAAGGACTATGGCTACACCTTC. It translates to CAISDSTDKDYGYTF.

This clonotype was counted a few times. J is TRBJ2-7 and V is TRBV4-1; possible D gene TRBD1, 5 bases. V shed 4 bases and J shed 6 bases, with 19 bases lying between them. The germline CDR1 and CDR2 sequences are MGHRA and YSYEKL. The CDR3 extends over 15 amino acids. The CDR3 sequence is CASSRARGLAGEQYF. The CDR3 DNA reads TGCGCCAGCAGCCGGGCAAGGGGTTTAGCAGGCGAGCAGTACTTC.